These 9 T cell receptor beta chains originate from one sample sequenced in a study of T-cell memory formation after mild COVID-19. MiXCR, applied by TCRdb to the 5' RACE reads, yields one record per CDR3 protein. Of approximately 190,000 distinct CDR3 sequences in the sample, about 18% are singletons; the top ten hold about 2.4%. Input material: PBMCs or a T cell subset sorted from them (not recorded which). The receptors come from an adult woman who had mild COVID-19 (a few samples of this study predate the infection). Cell type and time point are not known.

The rearrangement links TRBV7-7 to TRBJ2-7, with a tentative D call TRBD1 (5 bases). The CDR3 spans 15 residues. Germline V CDR1 and CDR2: SSHAT, FNYEAQ (reference sequence). Trimming shortened V by 0 bases and J by 5 bases, and 14 bases separated the two germline ends. The CDR3 reads CASSLAESGLDEQYF. As DNA, the CDR3 is TGTGCCAGCAGCTTAGCTGAATCAGGGTTGGACGAGCAGTACTTC.

The chain carries TRBV29-1 and TRBJ2-5; D gene unclear. The CDR3 has 8 amino acids. Trimming removed 8 bases at V and 9 bases at J, with 7 bases between. Germline lookup yields CDR1 SQVTM and CDR2 ANQGSEA. The chain's CDR3 is CSFGPQYF. The CDR3 region has the DNA TGCAGCTTCGGGCCCCAGTACTTC.

This clonotype has a handful of counts. The chain has TRBV6-1 and TRBJ2-7, with 9 bases aligning to TRBD1. The ends lost 10 bases at V and 3 bases at J; junction bases unmatched: 13. This CDR3 contains 15 residues. CDR1 MNHNS and CDR2 SASEGT come from the germline V gene. CDR3 sequence reads: CATTKPGTGSYEQYF. The CDR3 coding sequence is TGTGCCACGACGAAACCCGGGACAGGGAGCTACGAGCAGTACTTC.

This clonotype was seen a few times. This chain links TRBV10-3 with TRBJ2-1, with D perhaps TRBD1 (5 bases). This CDR3 has 11 residues. Germline V gives CDR1 ENHRY, CDR2 SYGVKD. V was trimmed by 3 bases and J by 13 bases, leaving 10 bases between them. The CDR3 DNA is TGTGCCATCAGTGATCTAGGGGATCAGTTCTTC. Translating gives CAISDLGDQFF.

In its sample, this clonotype was seen a few times. This chain uses TRBV10-3 with TRBJ2-5; D is possibly TRBD1 (6 bases). The V and J ends lost 11 bases and 5 bases respectively, with 18 bases between them. This CDR3 has 13 amino acids. Germline V gives CDR1 ENHRY, CDR2 SYGVKD. CDR3 in amino acids: CAAGTPNTETQYF. CDR3 bases: TGTGCCGCCGGGACACCGAACACGGAGACCCAGTACTTC.

The V and J genes are TRBV29-1 and TRBJ2-7; 9 nucleotides align to TRBD1. Germline CDR1 is SQVTM and CDR2 is ANQGSEA. V shed 4 bases, J shed 4 bases, and the junction held 8 bases outside the gene matches. The CDR3 runs 14 residues. CDR3 DNA sequence: TGCAGCGTTGCCAACAGGGGGCTAGGGTACGAGCAGTACTTC. This translates into CSVANRGLGYEQYF.

V gene TRBV29-1 combines with J gene TRBJ2-2, with 12 positions matching TRBD2. V lost 7 bases and J lost 4; bases outside the gene matches: 13. CDR3 length: 17 amino acids. Germline lookup yields CDR1 SQVTM and CDR2 ANQGSEA. In DNA, the CDR3 is TGCAGCGCCCAACAACTAGCGGGGGGTTCGGGCACCGGGGAGCTGTTTTTT. The encoded protein is CSAQQLAGGSGTGELFF.

This clonotype occurred a few times. The V gene is TRBV20-1, the J gene TRBJ1-2, with a weak D call TRBD1 (5 bases). Germline CDR1 reads DFQATT; CDR2 reads SNEGSKA (reference sequence). This CDR3 contains 14 residues. V lost 1 base and J lost 2, with 11 bases in between. The CDR3 spells CSARVQGGNYGYTF. DNA of the CDR3: TGCAGTGCTAGAGTCCAGGGAGGGAACTATGGCTACACCTTC.

The V call is TRBV7-3, the J call TRBJ1-1; D call uncertain. This CDR3 has 13 residues. The germline V gene encodes CDR1 SGHTA and CDR2 FQGTGA. V was shortened by 5 bases and J by 2 bases, with 9 bases between the two germline ends. CDR3 loop: CASSVTINTEAFF. For the CDR3, the DNA is TGTGCCAGCAGCGTCACCATTAACACTGAAGCTTTCTTT.